The source of this T cell receptor delta chain is a study of gamma-delta chains in newborns, infants, children. The overall study: Innate gammadelta T cells reportedly expand polyclonally right after birth, driven by microbial exposure, per the title.

TCRdb reran clone calling via CATT on the reads. The sample consists of 8,500 to 13,000 delta-chain clones, about 3.8% of them appearing once. The sequenced material came from blood. The clonotype comes from a child who was a newborn, infant or young child, either healthy, febrile or measles-vaccinated (not recorded which).

CDR3: CAFNSPTSLGDEYTDKLIF. The DNA for the CDR3 is TGTGCCTTCAATTCCCCCACATCACTGGGGGATGAATACACCGATAAACTCATCTTT. The chain couples TRDV3 to TRDJ1, with 10 bases aligning to TRDD3. Germline CDR1 reads TVYSNPD; CDR2 reads GDNSRS (reference sequence). CDR3 length: 19 amino acids. V trimming: 3 bases; J trimming: 0 bases; junction bases outside the gene matches: 19.